Ten or more counts support the clone carrying this T cell receptor beta chain. All patients reached thyroid surgery having received no treatment beforehand. This sample is drawn from a study of metastatic and nonmetastatic thyroid tumors. Study information: Repertoires from malignant and benign thyroid patients were compared across blood and tumor or nodule tissue.

TCRdb re-called clones via MiXCR from the PCR reads. The sample lists 20,000 or so clones, approximately 23% occurring once. The sequence was collected from a female donor with papillary thyroid cancer or a benign thyroid nodule (not recorded which). Some clones in this sample may be carry-over from other donors' samples. Sequencing was done on a sample of tumor tissue.

CDR3 coding DNA: TGTGCCAGCAGCCAAATCACTAGCGGACAAGAGACCCAGTACTTC. This gives the protein CASSQITSGQETQYF. This rearrangement joins TRBV2 to TRBJ2-5; TRBD2 agrees at 8 bases. Germline-derived CDR1 and CDR2 are SNHLY and FYNNEI. The CDR3 loop spans 15 amino acids. Germline trimming cut 6 bases from V and 2 bases from J; bases unmatched to any gene: 8.